One sample yielded the 29 T cell receptor beta chains listed below, sequenced in a study of CD8 T cells in ankylosing spondylitis. TCRdb fed the 5' RACE reads into MiXCR, producing one record per CDR3 protein. Among hundreds of thousands of distinct CDR3 sequences listed, roughly 12% were seen once. Points from the study as a whole: A motif in TCR beta, a set of about eight highly homologous variants, appeared characteristic of ankylosing spondylitis blood.

No cognate antigen is known for these TCRs. Sequenced input: blood, either unsorted or a sorted T cell fraction (not recorded which). These receptors were collected from a male donor with ankylosing spondylitis.

This clonotype was found many times. The V call is TRBV20-1, the J call TRBJ2-7; the match to TRBD2 covers 7 bases. This CDR3 contains 12 residues. Germline V CDR1 and CDR2: DFQATT, SNEGSKA (reference sequence). After removal of 6 bases from V and 4 bases from J, the junction contained 6 bases not matched to a gene. The CDR3 DNA is TGCAGTGCCAGCGGGGACCCTTACGAGCAGTACTTC. It is translated as CSASGDPYEQYF.

V and J are TRBV5-8 and TRBJ1-1; TRBD1 is a possible D gene (5 bases). CDR1 SGHTS and CDR2 YDEGEE come from the germline V gene. The CDR3 consists of 13 residues. Trimming cost V 3 bases and J 5 bases, with 11 bases left between them. The CDR3 DNA reads as TGTGCCAGCAGCTCATGGGGGGGTACTGAAGCTTTCTTT. It yields the protein CASSSWGGTEAFF.

Only a few counts were recorded for this clonotype. This CDR3 is CASMGQGPWEQYF. CDR3 nucleotide sequence: TGTGCCAGCATGGGACAGGGGCCGTGGGAGCAGTACTTC. This sequence joins TRBV28 and TRBJ2-7, with 10 bases that match TRBD1. Germline CDR1 and CDR2: MDHEN and SYDVKM. This CDR3 comprises 13 residues. Trimming took 7 bases from V and 7 from J; bases not matched to a gene: 7.

This clonotype occurred a few times. This rearrangement joins TRBV7-9 to TRBJ2-5; D gene ambiguous. CDR1 and CDR2 (germline): SEHNR, FQNEAQ (reference sequence). Trimming took off 1 base at V and 8 bases at J, with 11 bases between the two ends. The CDR3 loop spans 13 amino acids. The CDR3 here is CASSLVGPTTQYF. The CDR3 DNA sequence: TGTGCCAGCAGCTTAGTTGGCCCGACCACCCAGTACTTC.

Regarding this clonotype: The junction shows a germline mismatch at one end, possibly a read error. The J gene is TRBJ2-2, the V gene TRBV20-1; D is perhaps TRBD1 or TRBD2 (5 bases each). The CDR3 totals 15 residues. Germline V lookup: CDR1 DFQATT, CDR2 SNEGSKA (reference sequence). The CDR3 sequence is CCARGPGRNTGELFF. In DNA, the CDR3 is TGCTGTGCTCGGGGCCCCGGACGAAACACCGGGGAGCTGTTTTTT.

This clonotype was seen only a few times. The chain employs TRBV28 and TRBJ2-5; D call uncertain. Germline V gene sequence: CDR1 MDHEN, CDR2 SYDVKM. V shed 5 bases and J shed 0 bases, with 10 bases lying between them. CDR3 length: 14 amino acids. CDR3 residues: CASSPSEYQETQYF. The CDR3 nucleotides are TGTGCCAGCAGTCCTTCAGAGTACCAAGAGACCCAGTACTTC.

A few counts support this clonotype. V and J are TRBV29-1 and TRBJ2-1, with TRBD1 identical over 10 bases. V trimming: 7 bases; J trimming: 4 bases; junction bases outside the gene matches: 10. Germline loops: CDR1 SQVTM, CDR2 ANQGSEA. The CDR3 has 15 residues. The CDR3 here is CSASGGTGVYNEQFF. CDR3 coding DNA: TGCAGCGCTTCAGGGGGGACAGGGGTTTACAATGAGCAGTTCTTC.

This chain links TRBV29-1 with TRBJ1-1; no reliable D call. CDR3 length equals 11 residues. With 1 base removed from V and 5 bases from J, the gap between germline ends came to 5 bases. Germline lookup yields CDR1 SQVTM and CDR2 ANQGSEA. The CDR3 region is CSVEAGTEAFF. CDR3 bases: TGCAGCGTTGAAGCGGGAACTGAAGCTTTCTTT. The full variable domain, rest sourced from reference TRBV29-1 and TRBJ1-1, is SAVISQKPSRDICQRGTSLTIQCQVDSQVTMMFWYRQQPGQSLTLIATANQGSEATYESGFVIDKFPISRPNLTFSTLTVSNMSPEDSSIYLCSVEAGTEAFFGQGTRLTVV.

The sample holds many counts of this clonotype. V and J are TRBV7-9 and TRBJ1-4; D is possibly TRBD1 (6 bases). Between the trimmed V and J ends, which lost 4 bases and 8 bases, there was a span of 14 bases. Germline assignment: CDR1 SEHNR and CDR2 FQNEAQ (reference sequence). The CDR3 runs 14 residues. The CDR3, as DNA: TGTGCCAGCAGCTCCCAGGGGATTGAAGAAAAACTGTTTTTT. Amino acids: CASSSQGIEEKLFF.

This clonotype was detected a few times. In DNA, the CDR3 is TGCAGCGTTGGATATTTGGGGGACACGGATGAAAAACTGTTTTTT. Translation gives CSVGYLGDTDEKLFF. This chain connects TRBV29-1 to TRBJ1-4; D is possibly TRBD1 (6 bases). V lost 4 bases, J lost 6 bases, and 18 bases lay in between. Germline loops: CDR1 SQVTM, CDR2 ANQGSEA. The CDR3 runs 15 residues. The entire variable domain, with the rest obtained from reference TRBV29-1 and TRBJ1-4, is as follows: SAVISQKPSRDICQRGTSLTIQCQVDSQVTMMFWYRQQPGQSLTLIATANQGSEATYESGFVIDKFPISRPNLTFSTLTVSNMSPEDSSIYLCSVGYLGDTDEKLFFGSGTQLSVL.

This clonotype was seen at least ten times. This chain connects TRBV7-8 to TRBJ1-1; D gene ambiguous. The CDR3 extends over 15 amino acids. Trimming left V 1 base short and J 1 base short, with 10 bases between. From germline, CDR1 is SGHVS and CDR2 FQNEAQ. The CDR3 loop reads CASSLVLGWNTEAFF. The CDR3 nucleotides are TGTGCCAGCAGCTTAGTATTGGGATGGAACACTGAAGCTTTCTTT. The variable domain in full, completed from reference TRBV7-8 and TRBJ1-1, reads GAGVSQSPRYKVAKRGQDVALRCDPISGHVSLFWYQQALGQGPEFLTYFQNEAQLDKSGLPSDRFFAERPEGSVSTLKIQRTQQEDSAVYLCASSLVLGWNTEAFFGQGTRLTVV.

This clonotype was picked up many times. The chain recombines TRBV29-1 with TRBJ2-7; D is perhaps TRBD2 (6 bases). Trimming cost V 4 bases and J 10 bases, with 14 bases left between them. This CDR3 region has 11 residues. Germline assignment: CDR1 SQVTM and CDR2 ANQGSEA. CDR3 in amino acids: CSVGAGYGQYF. For the CDR3, the DNA is TGCAGCGTTGGCGCGGGGTACGGACAGTACTTC.

This clonotype was detected many times. The V gene is TRBV7-9, the J gene TRBJ1-2, with D perhaps TRBD1 (6 bases). The CDR3 is 17 amino acids. Trimming took 5 bases from V and 0 from J, leaving 19 bases between them. From germline, CDR1 is SEHNR and CDR2 FQNEAQ (reference sequence). Here the CDR3 DNA reads TGTGCCAGCAGCGGGCTGCGGACAGAGGGTTCTAACTATGGCTACACCTTC. Its protein product is CASSGLRTEGSNYGYTF.

This clonotype was seen more than once but under ten times. The J gene is TRBJ1-2, the V gene TRBV20-1; D gene ambiguous. The CDR3 spans 12 residues. Per the germline V gene, CDR1 is DFQATT and CDR2 is SNEGSKA (reference sequence). Trimming took 3 bases from V and 4 from J, leaving 9 bases between them. Written as DNA, the CDR3 is TGCAGTGCTAGTCGGCAGTCCTATGGCTACACCTTC. It is translated as CSASRQSYGYTF.

This clonotype was counted ten times or more. This chain connects TRBV12-3 or TRBV12-4 to TRBJ1-4, with D tentatively TRBD1 (5 bases). The CDR3 runs 13 residues. V was clipped by 7 bases and J by 3 bases, with 9 bases between them. The CDR3 nucleotides read TGTGCCAGCACCAAGACAGCTAATGAAAAACTGTTTTTT. This sequence encodes CASTKTANEKLFF.

The rearrangement uses TRBV6-1 and TRBJ2-7; 13 bases agree with TRBD2. There are 14 residues in the CDR3. The germline CDR1 and CDR2 sequences are MNHNS and SASEGT. V was pared by 6 bases and J by 6 bases, with 5 bases of the junction left unmatched. The DNA for the CDR3 is TGTGCCAGCAGCATGACTAGCGGGGGGTTCGAGCAGTACTTC. Translation: CASSMTSGGFEQYF.

This clonotype came up many times. The chain carries TRBV4-2 and TRBJ2-3, with 9 bases lining up with TRBD2. Germline V gene data show CDR1 as LGHNA and CDR2 as YNFKEQ. Germline trimming cut 0 bases from V and 4 bases from J; bases unmatched to any gene: 2. The CDR3 consists of 15 residues. CDR3 in amino acids: CASSQERGGPDTQYF. The CDR3 DNA is TGTGCCAGCAGCCAAGAGCGGGGGGGCCCAGATACGCAGTATTTT.

The chain recombines TRBV20-1 with TRBJ2-2, with D hard to call. The CDR3 runs 15 residues. V was cut by 6 bases and J by 0 bases, with 14 bases left in between. Germline V lookup: CDR1 DFQATT, CDR2 SNEGSKA (reference sequence). The CDR3 coding sequence is TGCAGTGCCCCGCTTCTGGAGCCGAACACCGGGGAGCTGTTTTTT. Encoded protein: CSAPLLEPNTGELFF.

This clonotype was recorded a few times. The rearrangement links TRBV6-1 to TRBJ2-1; the D is unclear. This CDR3 is 13 amino acids long. Germline CDR1 reads MNHNS; CDR2 reads SASEGT. Deletions cut 4 bases from V and 5 bases from J, with 9 bases between. CDR3 amino acids: CASSGQLNNEQFF. CDR3 coding DNA: TGTGCCAGCAGTGGTCAGCTAAACAATGAGCAGTTCTTC.

This clonotype was seen only a few times. V usage is TRBV20-1 and J usage is TRBJ1-5, with TRBD1 identical over 12 bases. This CDR3 has 14 amino acids. Germline V gene data show CDR1 as DFQATT and CDR2 as SNEGSKA (reference sequence). Losses at the gene ends were 6 bases for V and 5 bases for J; bases not matched to a gene: 5. The CDR3 DNA follows: TGCAGTGCCGGGGACAGGGGGCAGTATCAGCCCCAGCATTTT. Amino acids: CSAGDRGQYQPQHF.

Ten or more counts support this clonotype. This chain joins TRBV7-2 and TRBJ2-1, with TRBD2 matching 9 bases. CDR3 length: 13 residues. With 4 bases clipped from V and 11 bases from J, the junction kept 6 bases outside the gene matches. Germline CDR1 is SGHTA and CDR2 is FQGNSA. The CDR3 spells CASSSSSGDKQFF. The CDR3 DNA follows: TGTGCCAGCAGCTCATCTAGCGGGGATAAGCAGTTCTTC.

The rearrangement uses TRBV5-1 and TRBJ2-1, with 10 bases identical to TRBD2. The CDR3 sequence is 14 residues long. CDR1 and CDR2 from the germline V gene are SGHRS and YFSETQ. Losses at the gene ends were 7 bases for V and 5 bases for J; bases not matched to a gene: 6. CDR3 residues: CASLSLAGDNEQFF. In DNA form, the CDR3 reads TGCGCCAGCTTGAGCCTAGCGGGGGACAATGAGCAGTTCTTC. Filled out from reference TRBV5-1 and TRBJ2-1, the complete variable domain reads KAGVTQTPRYLIKTRGQQVTLSCSPISGHRSVSWYQQTPGQGLQFLFEYFSETQRNKGNFPGRFSGRQFSNSRSEMNVSTLELGDSALYLCASLSLAGDNEQFFGPGTRLTVL.

The chain uses TRBV28 and TRBJ1-3; D is undetermined. The germline CDR1 and CDR2 sequences are MDHEN and SYDVKM. Trimming shortened V by 5 bases and J by 4 bases, and 9 bases separated the two germline ends. The CDR3 is made up of 13 amino acids. The CDR3 nucleotides are TGTGCCAGCAGTACCCCCCTCGGAAACACCATATATTTT. Protein: CASSTPLGNTIYF. The full variable domain, rest sourced from reference TRBV28 and TRBJ1-3, is DVKVTQSSRYLVKRTGEKVFLECVQDMDHENMFWYRQDPGLGLRLIYFSYDVKMKEKGDIPEGYSVSREKKERFSLILESASTNQTSMYLCASSTPLGNTIYFGEGSWLTVV.

This clonotype has a handful of counts. V usage is TRBV7-8 and J usage is TRBJ2-1, with TRBD2 matching 10 bases. This CDR3 is 18 amino acids long. Germline values: CDR1 SGHVS, CDR2 FQNEAQ. V shed 4 bases and J 0 bases; nucleotides not matched to a gene: 9. CDR3 nucleotides: TGTGCCAGCAGCTCCGGGCTAGCGGGGGTCTACTCCTACAATGAGCAGTTCTTC. Translating it yields CASSSGLAGVYSYNEQFF.

The rearrangement uses TRBV7-2 and TRBJ2-7, with D perhaps matching TRBD1 (6 bases). V was pared by 0 bases and J by 11 bases, with 20 bases between. Per germline, CDR1 SGHTA and CDR2 FQGNSA. This CDR3 contains 15 residues. CDR3 region: CASSLADSRYFGKYF. Written as DNA, the CDR3 is TGTGCCAGCAGCTTAGCGGACAGTCGGTACTTCGGCAAGTACTTC. The variable domain in full, completed from reference TRBV7-2 and TRBJ2-7, reads GAGVSQSPSNKVTEKGKDVELRCDPISGHTALYWYRQSLGQGLEFLIYFQGNSAPDKSGLPSDRFSAERTGGSVSTLTIQRTQQEDSAVYLCASSLADSRYFGKYFGPGTRLTVT.

The chain recombines TRBV7-2 with TRBJ1-2; D gene uncertain. V was trimmed by 2 bases and J by 8 bases, leaving 12 bases between them. Germline assignment: CDR1 SGHTA and CDR2 FQGNSA. The CDR3 runs to 13 residues. The CDR3 reads CASSLRGLRGYTF. Here the CDR3 DNA reads TGTGCCAGCAGCTTAAGAGGGCTAAGGGGCTACACCTTC.

This clonotype was counted many times. The chain joins TRBV20-1 to TRBJ1-5; D is possibly TRBD1 (6 bases). Trimming stripped 0 bases from V and 5 bases from J, with 14 bases between. Germline V gives CDR1 DFQATT, CDR2 SNEGSKA (reference sequence). This CDR3 has 15 residues. The CDR3 DNA is TGCAGTGCTAGAGATAATTCGGGGGGCGATCAGCCCCAGCATTTT. Protein product: CSARDNSGGDQPQHF.

The chain is built from TRBV11-2 and TRBJ2-5, with TRBD1 matching 8 bases. Germline loops: CDR1 SGHAT, CDR2 FQNNGV. V was pared by 5 bases and J by 2 bases, with 10 bases of the junction left unmatched. This CDR3 has 16 residues. The CDR3 protein is CASSLFRTGRQETQYF. The CDR3 bases are TGTGCCAGCAGCCTATTCAGGACAGGGCGGCAAGAGACCCAGTACTTC.

This clonotype occurred many times. The chain links TRBV20-1 to TRBJ2-3; 12 bases line up with TRBD2. The J segment lost 5 bases and the V segment lost 2 bases, leaving 5 bases of the junction unmatched. The germline V gene has CDR1 DFQATT and CDR2 SNEGSKA (reference sequence). This CDR3 has 15 amino acids. The CDR3 spells CSARTSGGPGDTQYF. The CDR3 DNA reads TGCAGTGCTAGAACTAGCGGGGGGCCTGGAGATACGCAGTATTTT.